This T cell receptor beta chain came from a study of blood T cells in healthy people across ages. V was trimmed by 4 bases and J by 7 bases, leaving 13 bases between them. CDR3 size: 13 residues. Germline V gene data show CDR1 as DFQATT and CDR2 as SNEGSKA (reference sequence). Points from the study as a whole: Age advanced and TCR beta diversity per million T cells fell, roughly linearly.

About this clonotype itself: Its target is unknown.

Sample-barcoded 5' priming and a J-beta primer mix drove a second PCR of about 6 to 11 cycles. TCRdb itself ran the 5' RACE reads through MiXCR, one entry per CDR3 protein. The sample shows about 730,000 distinct CDR3 sequences, about 42% of them seen only once. The sample taken for sequencing was blood. The chain uses TRBV20-1 and TRBJ2-2; unclear D gene. This clonotype was sampled from a woman aged 60 to 75 in good health. In nucleotides, the CDR3 is TGCAGTGCTATCAACCCCAACGTCGGGGAGCTGTTTTTT. As protein: CSAINPNVGELFF.